This is a list of T cell receptor beta chains from one sample in a study of identical twins. TCRdb ran MiXCR on the 5' RACE reads and lists one entry per CDR3 protein. The sample lists more than 1.5 million distinct CDR3 sequences, under 35% occurring once. The sequenced sample was cord blood. The source is a newborn girl in good health. Each CDR3 is given with its conserved first and last residue. D genes are given only for firm matches. Some rows mark clone size as missing; the rest say once, few, many or name a class of expanded clone.

d_gene,j_gene,abundance,v_gene,CDR3nt,CDR3aa
TRBD1,TRBJ1-2,.,TRBV9,TGTGCCAGCAGAGGGACAGCGGGGTACTATGGCTACACCTTC,CASRGTAGYYGYTF
.,TRBJ1-2,many,TRBV29-1,TGCAGCGTTGACCCAGGGAGATATGGCTACACCTTC,CSVDPGRYGYTF
.,TRBJ2-1,few,TRBV4-2,TGTGCCAGCAGCCAAGATATCACCGGGGTCGCCTCCTACAATGAGCAGTTCTTC,CASSQDITGVASYNEQFF
.,TRBJ2-1,.,TRBV2,TGTGCGGGCCAGCCCTACAATGAGCAGTTCTTC,CAGQPYNEQFF
.,TRBJ2-7,.,TRBV20-1,TGCAGTGCTAGAGATCTAGTGGGGGACCACTCCTACGAGCAGTACTTC,CSARDLVGDHSYEQYF
.,TRBJ1-4,.,TRBV29-1,TGCAGCGTCTTAGGATCAACTAATGAAAAACTGTTTTTT,CSVLGSTNEKLFF
.,TRBJ2-5,.,TRBV5-1,TGCGCCAGCAGCTTGAATACTCAGGGCGGGGAGACCCAGTACTTC,CASSLNTQGGETQYF
.,TRBJ1-3,many,TRBV6-6,TGTGCCAGCAGTTACAGCTCTGGAAACACCATATATTTT,CASSYSSGNTIYF
TRBD2,TRBJ2-1,.,TRBV19,TGTGCCAGTGGTATACTAGCGGGAGACAATGAGCAGTTCTTC,CASGILAGDNEQFF
.,TRBJ2-6,.,TRBV28,TGTGCCAGCAGTTTATTCCGTGGGATTAACTCTGGGGCCAACGTCCTGACTTTC,CASSLFRGINSGANVLTF
.,TRBJ1-1,.,TRBV12-3/TRBV12-4,TGTGCCAGCAGTTCCCGAATATCTGAAGCTTTCTTT,CASSSRISEAFF
.,TRBJ2-3,.,TRBV2,TGTGCCAGCACGGGGGGCGATTCGCAGTATTTT,CASTGGDSQYF
.,TRBJ2-1,.,TRBV4-1,TGCGCCAGCAGCCAAGCCGTCCCTCGGGGAAGATCCTACAATGAGCAGTTCTTC,CASSQAVPRGRSYNEQFF
.,TRBJ1-6,many,TRBV27,TGTGCCAGCAGTTTCAGGGGTAATTCACCCCTCCACTTT,CASSFRGNSPLHF
TRBD2,TRBJ2-7,many,TRBV13,TGTGCCAGCAGCCTAGGACTAGCCTTCTACGAGCAGTACTTC,CASSLGLAFYEQYF
.,TRBJ2-7,few,TRBV20-1,TGCAGTGCTCGGAAGGTCTCCTACGAGCAGTACTTC,CSARKVSYEQYF
TRBD1,TRBJ1-1,.,TRBV6-1,TGTGCCAGCAGTGAAATGGGGACAGTGAACACTGAAGCTTTCTTT,CASSEMGTVNTEAFF
.,TRBJ1-4,few,TRBV19,TGTGCCAGTAGAAAATCCTGGAGGGCTGATAATGAAAAACTGTTTTTT,CASRKSWRADNEKLFF
.,TRBJ1-2,.,TRBV20-1,TGCAGTGCTAGAGATCGTGGTCACACCTTC,CSARDRGHTF
TRBD1,TRBJ1-5,few,TRBV12-3/TRBV12-4,TGTGCCAGCAGTCTCGGACAGGTATTCAATCAGCCCCAGCATTTT,CASSLGQVFNQPQHF
.,TRBJ2-1,.,TRBV12-3/TRBV12-4,TGTGCCAGCATTGAGGGAGAGGCCAATGAGCAGTTCTTC,CASIEGEANEQFF
TRBD2,TRBJ2-1,.,TRBV4-2,TGTGCCAGCAGCCGGCGGATCAGCGGGGGATACAATGAGCAGTTCTTC,CASSRRISGGYNEQFF
TRBD2,TRBJ2-1,few,TRBV12-3/TRBV12-4,TGTGCCAGCAGTTTGGGGGATCTAGCGGGAGAGGACAATGAGCAGTTCTTC,CASSLGDLAGEDNEQFF
TRBD1,TRBJ2-1,.,TRBV29-1,TGCAGCGTTGAGAAAAGACAGGGCTATGAGCAGTTCTTC,CSVEKRQGYEQFF
TRBD2,TRBJ2-3,.,TRBV5-1,TGCGCCAGCAGCTCGGGGACTAGCGGTGGAGATACGCAGTATTTT,CASSSGTSGGDTQYF
TRBD2,TRBJ2-1,.,TRBV10-3,TGTGCCATCAGTGGACCGCTACTTGTCTCTAGCGGGATTAGCAATGAGCAGTTCTTC,CAISGPLLVSSGISNEQFF
TRBD2,TRBJ2-1,.,TRBV3-1,TGTGCCAGCAGCCAAGCAACTAGCGGGAGCAATGAGCAGTTCTTC,CASSQATSGSNEQFF
TRBD2,TRBJ2-2,.,TRBV10-3,TGTGCCATCAGCGAGCATTGGACTAGCGGGAGACCTGAGCTGTTTTTT,CAISEHWTSGRPELFF
.,TRBJ2-6,.,TRBV29-1,TGCAGCGTCGACAGCTCTGGGGCCAGCGTCCTGACTTTC,CSVDSSGASVLTF
TRBD2,TRBJ2-7,.,TRBV5-1,TGCGCCAGCAGCTCCCTCGGCCTAGCGGGAGGGAAATCCTACGAGCAGTACTTC,CASSSLGLAGGKSYEQYF
TRBD1,TRBJ1-5,.,TRBV6-5,TGTGCCAGCAGTTACGGCGACAGGGGGCGTCTATATAGCAATCAGCCCCAGCATTTT,CASSYGDRGRLYSNQPQHF
TRBD1,TRBJ2-7,few,TRBV28,TGTGCCAGCAGTTTACCCAGACAGGGTAAGAGCGAGCAGTACTTC,CASSLPRQGKSEQYF
.,TRBJ1-1,.,TRBV25-1,TGTGCCAGCAGTGACTGGGGGAGCACTGAAGCTTTCTTT,CASSDWGSTEAFF
.,TRBJ2-1,.,TRBV4-2,TGTGCCAGCGGCCAGGACGGGACCCAGTTCTTC,CASGQDGTQFF
TRBD2,TRBJ2-2,.,TRBV6-5,TGTGCCAGCAGTTACTCGGGACTAGCGGGAGGGCACACCGGGGAGCTGTTTTTT,CASSYSGLAGGHTGELFF
.,TRBJ2-4,few,TRBV27,TGTGCCACCTCGTTAGGAGCCAAAAACATTCAGTACTTC,CATSLGAKNIQYF
.,TRBJ2-1,few,TRBV10-3,TGTGCCATCCGGGACCCCACATCGAGCTCCTACAATGAGCAGTTCTTC,CAIRDPTSSSYNEQFF
TRBD2,TRBJ2-3,.,TRBV30,TGTGCCTGGAGCGCGGGACTAGCGGACACAGATACGCAGTATTTT,CAWSAGLADTDTQYF
.,TRBJ2-3,many,TRBV7-2,TGTGCCAGCAGCTTAGAGGTTGGAGATACGCAGTATTTT,CASSLEVGDTQYF
TRBD2,TRBJ2-3,.,TRBV19,TGTGCCACTCGCCCTAGCGGGAGATCAGATACGCAGTATTTT,CATRPSGRSDTQYF
TRBD2,TRBJ2-1,.,TRBV9,TGTGCCAGCGGGGGGAGCGGGGACTCCTACAATGAGCAGTTCTTC,CASGGSGDSYNEQFF
.,TRBJ2-7,few,TRBV20-1,TGCAGTGGGGCAGGGACCAACGAGCAGTACTTC,CSGAGTNEQYF
TRBD2,TRBJ2-7,.,TRBV20-1,TGCAGTGCTTCTACTTTAGCGGGAGGAAAGTACGAGCAGTACTTC,CSASTLAGGKYEQYF
.,TRBJ2-1,.,TRBV9,TGTGCCAGCAGCGTAGCCCCATACGAGCAGTTCTTC,CASSVAPYEQFF
TRBD1,TRBJ2-1,.,TRBV15,TGTGCCACCAGCCACTGGACAGGGGTTGACAATGAGCAGTTCTTC,CATSHWTGVDNEQFF
.,TRBJ2-7,.,TRBV15,TGTGCCACCAGCAGAGACGGATTGGGAAGCAACGAGCAGTACTTC,CATSRDGLGSNEQYF
.,TRBJ2-7,.,TRBV20-1,TGCAGTGCTAGAGTTCGCTCTAAACACTACGAGCAGTACTTC,CSARVRSKHYEQYF
.,TRBJ2-7,many,TRBV27,TGTGCCAGCAGTCCTTTATCCTTAGGAACCCAGTACTTC,CASSPLSLGTQYF
TRBD1,TRBJ2-7,few,TRBV28,TGTGCCAGCAGTTTGGGGAAGGGGGCAGGGATCTACGAGCAGTACTTC,CASSLGKGAGIYEQYF
.,TRBJ2-7,.,TRBV28,TGTGCCAGCAGTTTGCCCCCTACCTGCGAGCAGTACTTC,CASSLPPTCEQYF
.,TRBJ2-7,.,TRBV7-2,TGTGCCAGCAGCTTATCAACACAGGGTCGTTACGAGCAGTACTTC,CASSLSTQGRYEQYF
.,TRBJ2-5,.,TRBV27,TGTGCCAGCAGTTTATCATCAGCGGAAGAGACCCAGTACTTC,CASSLSSAEETQYF
.,TRBJ1-1,.,TRBV7-2,TGTGCCAGCAGCTTCGTGTGGGGTTTAGACACTGAAGCTTTCTTT,CASSFVWGLDTEAFF
.,TRBJ1-2,.,TRBV20-1,TGCAGTGCTTCACAGAGTTCTAACTATGGCTACACCTTC,CSASQSSNYGYTF
TRBD1,TRBJ1-2,.,TRBV6-1,TGTGCCGGAGGACAGGGCTATGGCTACACCTTC,CAGGQGYGYTF